This paragraph covers one T cell receptor beta chain sequence. TCRdb keeps only in-frame clones here, not all; method: immunoSEQ multiplex PCR. The top ten hold less than 20% of the sample, which has roughly 300,000 clones, roughly nine tenths seen once. This sample was included in a study of blood T cell repertoires in COVID-19. This study enrolled people aged roughly 18 to 89 from under 25 US geographic areas. The CDR3 has 11 amino acids. Deletions cut 3 bases from V and 9 bases from J, with 3 bases between. The germline gives CDR1 SGHTA, CDR2 FQGNSA. Source material: PBMCs or T cells enriched from blood (not recorded which). The rearrangement uses TRBV7-2 and TRBJ1-6; D not certain. This TCR derives from a woman in her 30s who had recovered from COVID-19. The CDR3 is CASSLSSPLHF. The CDR3, as DNA: TGTGCCAGCAGCTTGAGTTCACCCCTCCACTTT.